The T cell receptor beta chain under discussion was sequenced for a study of CD8 T cells in Susac syndrome (dated by TCRdb to between 2018 and 2021). At the level of the whole study: Among the sequenced Susac syndrome patients, over five had clinically active disease and about 8 were in clinical remission. At blood withdrawal, Susac syndrome patients were therapy-naive, treated with corticosteroids (with IVIg additionally given to some), or treated with IVIg alone. Repertoire sequencing was used to test whether CD8+ T cell activation and differentiation in Susac syndrome was antigen driven. The study compared CD8+ T cell repertoire clonality among roughly eleven healthy donors, roughly 14 Susac syndrome patients and fewer than 19 multiple sclerosis patients.

RNA was extracted using the RNeasy kit, and about 0.5 to 1 microgram was reverse transcribed with random hexamers. TCR beta CDR3 regions were amplified with the immunoSEQ multiplex PCR assay covering 54 Vbeta and 13 Jbeta segments. PCR amplification bias was corrected by using a synthetic template baseline for primer optimization and computational correction. The authors' analysis ran thus. Only productive sequences were kept, with reads annotated to V, D and J genes according to IMGT and analyzed in immunoSEQ Analyzer. To calculate clonality, Shannon entropy was normalized by log2 of the number of productive unique sequences and then subtracted from one. Public and private clones were assessed among the 100 most prevalent clones of each patient and control. Clones were defined as Susac-specific if absent from the healthy and MS cohorts, from around 1,100 published viral clones and from other ImmuneACCESS disease sequences. TCRdb itself trimmed the public reads at Q25 with fastp, ran MiXCR and retained productive beta chains. Each record represents a unique CDR3 protein, reported with the most common genes and DNA among its rows. These V and J calls rely on TCRdb rather than the paper's analysis. This sample lists more than 80,000 distinct CDR3 sequences; less than 95% were detected once. The leading ten clones occupy around 0.41% of the sample.

Peripheral blood CD8+ and CD4+ T cells from healthy donors, Susac syndrome patients and multiple sclerosis patients were profiled by high-throughput TCR beta sequencing. The Susac syndrome patients fulfilled recently defined diagnostic criteria for either definite or probable disease. Bulk CD8+ and CD4+ T cells were purified magnetically by negative isolation, whereas CD8+ TEMRA cells were enriched by FACS. Blood was drawn into EDTA tubes, processed within 24 hours, and PBMCs were isolated by density gradient centrifugation. PBMCs intended for TCR sequencing were frozen in liquid nitrogen and were later thawed in a 37 degrees C water bath. A purity of at least 90% was achieved for sorted or isolated CD4+, CD8+ and CD8+ TEMRA cells. For this clonotype: Its cognate antigen has yet to be identified. No much larger clone is present one base from it, and per-base qualities are unavailable.

Study-wide findings and limitations: The number of individuals in the TCR sequencing and HLA analysis was acknowledged as relatively small. Susac syndrome CD8+ repertoires showed clonal expansion, highest in CD8+ TEMRA cells and greater in clinically active than remitting patients. Sixteen Susac-specific public clones were identified in the total CD8+ repertoire, and roughly five Susac-specific public clones were identified in the CD8+ TEMRA repertoire.

This clonotype originated in a human donor with Susac syndrome. Sample: CD8+ T cells from PBMCs.

The CDR3 amino acid sequence is: CASSLGGDRGEQYF. The DNA reads as follows: TGTGCCAGCAGCTTGGGGGGAGACAGGGGGGAGCAGTACTTC. The chain joins TRBV5-6 to TRBJ2-7; TRBD1 aligns with 9 central bases. The germline V gene sets CDR1 to SGHDT and CDR2 to YYEEEE. Here V drops 0 bases and J drops 7 bases, and the junction holds 5 bases not matched to any gene. The CDR3 has 14 amino acids, counting the end cysteine and phenylalanine. The read is trimmed to its CDR3 DNA, 42 bases read in frame from base 1.